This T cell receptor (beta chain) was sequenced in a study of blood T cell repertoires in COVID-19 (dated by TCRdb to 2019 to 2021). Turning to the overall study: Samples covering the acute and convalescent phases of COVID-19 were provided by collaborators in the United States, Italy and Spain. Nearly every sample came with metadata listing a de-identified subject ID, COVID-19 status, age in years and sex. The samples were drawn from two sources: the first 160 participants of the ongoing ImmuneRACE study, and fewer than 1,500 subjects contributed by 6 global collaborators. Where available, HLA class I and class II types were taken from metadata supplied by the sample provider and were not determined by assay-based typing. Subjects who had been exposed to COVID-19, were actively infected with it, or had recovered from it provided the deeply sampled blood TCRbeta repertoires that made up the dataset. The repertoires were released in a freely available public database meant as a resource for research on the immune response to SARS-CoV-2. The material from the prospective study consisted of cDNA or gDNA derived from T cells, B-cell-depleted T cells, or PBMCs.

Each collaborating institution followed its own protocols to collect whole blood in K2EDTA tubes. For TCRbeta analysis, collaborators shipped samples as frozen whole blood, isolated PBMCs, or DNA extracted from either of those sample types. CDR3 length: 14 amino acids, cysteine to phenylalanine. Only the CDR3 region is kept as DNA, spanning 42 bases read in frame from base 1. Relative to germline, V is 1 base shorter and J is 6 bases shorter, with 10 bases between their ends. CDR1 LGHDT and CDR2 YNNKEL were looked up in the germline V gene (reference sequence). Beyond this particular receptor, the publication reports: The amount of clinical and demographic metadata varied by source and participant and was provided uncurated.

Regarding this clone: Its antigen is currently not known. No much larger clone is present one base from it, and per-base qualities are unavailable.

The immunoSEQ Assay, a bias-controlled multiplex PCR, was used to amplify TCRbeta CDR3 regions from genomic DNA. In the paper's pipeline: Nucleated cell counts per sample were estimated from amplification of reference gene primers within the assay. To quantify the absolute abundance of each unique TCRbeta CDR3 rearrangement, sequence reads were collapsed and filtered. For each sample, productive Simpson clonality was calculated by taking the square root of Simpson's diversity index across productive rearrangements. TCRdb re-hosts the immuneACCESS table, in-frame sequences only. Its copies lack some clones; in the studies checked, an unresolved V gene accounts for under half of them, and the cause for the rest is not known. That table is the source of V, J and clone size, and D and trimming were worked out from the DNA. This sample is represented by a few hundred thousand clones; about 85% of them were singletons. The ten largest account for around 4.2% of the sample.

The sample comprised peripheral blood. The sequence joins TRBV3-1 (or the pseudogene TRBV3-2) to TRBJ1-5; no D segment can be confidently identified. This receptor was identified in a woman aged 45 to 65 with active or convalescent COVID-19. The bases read TGTGCCAGCAGCCAAGGACACCTCGGTCAGCCCCAGCATTTT. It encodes CASSQGHLGQPQHF.